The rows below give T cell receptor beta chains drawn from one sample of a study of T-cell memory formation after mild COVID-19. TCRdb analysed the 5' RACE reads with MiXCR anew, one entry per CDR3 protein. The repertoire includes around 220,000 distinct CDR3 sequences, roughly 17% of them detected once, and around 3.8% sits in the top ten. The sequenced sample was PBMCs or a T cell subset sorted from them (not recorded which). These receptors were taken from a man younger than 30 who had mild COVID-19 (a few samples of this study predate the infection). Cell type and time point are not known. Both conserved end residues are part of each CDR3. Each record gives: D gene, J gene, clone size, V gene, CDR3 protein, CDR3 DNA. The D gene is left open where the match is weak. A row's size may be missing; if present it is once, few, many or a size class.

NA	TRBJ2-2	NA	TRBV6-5	CASSVGQQTGELFF	TGTGCCAGCAGCGTTGGACAGCAGACCGGGGAGCTGTTTTTT
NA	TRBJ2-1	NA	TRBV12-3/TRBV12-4	CASSLGQLYNEQFF	TGTGCCAGCAGTTTAGGACAGCTCTACAATGAGCAGTTCTTC
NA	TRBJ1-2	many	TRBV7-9	CASSLDGYGYTF	TGTGCCAGCAGCTTAGATGGCTATGGCTACACCTTC
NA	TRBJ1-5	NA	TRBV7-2	CASSLMPGPQHF	TGTGCCAGCAGCCTAATGCCCGGGCCCCAGCATTTT
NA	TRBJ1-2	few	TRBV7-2	CASSLVGTQANYGYTF	TGTGCCAGCAGCTTAGTCGGGACCCAAGCTAACTATGGCTACACCTTC
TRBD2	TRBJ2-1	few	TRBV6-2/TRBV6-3	CASSRVETSGNEQFF	TGTGCCAGCAGTAGGGTGGAGACTAGCGGTAATGAGCAGTTCTTC
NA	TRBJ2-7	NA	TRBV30	CAWSLDEAYEQYF	TGTGCCTGGAGTCTTGACGAGGCCTACGAGCAGTACTTC
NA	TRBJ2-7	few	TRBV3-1	CASSQGSRVHEQYF	TGTGCCAGCAGCCAAGGCTCTCGGGTTCACGAGCAGTACTTC
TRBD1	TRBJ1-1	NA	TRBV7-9	CASSLEGGGEAFF	TGTGCCAGCAGCTTAGAAGGGGGCGGTGAAGCTTTCTTT
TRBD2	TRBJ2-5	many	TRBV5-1	CASSLRGDQETQYF	TGCGCCAGCAGCCTGCGGGGGGACCAAGAGACCCAGTACTTC
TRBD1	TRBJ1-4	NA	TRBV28	CASSPTGVWEKLFF	TGTGCCAGCAGCCCCACAGGGGTATGGGAAAAACTGTTTTTT
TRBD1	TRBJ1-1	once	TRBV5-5	CASSRPGQGVVAFF	TGTGCCAGCAGCAGACCGGGACAGGGGGTTGTAGCTTTCTTT
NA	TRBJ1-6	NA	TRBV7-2	CASSLDGPISYNSPLHF	TGTGCCAGCAGCTTGGACGGACCCATCTCCTATAATTCACCCCTCCACTTT
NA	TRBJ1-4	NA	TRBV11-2	CASSPDRVTEKLFF	TGTGCCAGCAGCCCGGACAGAGTTACTGAAAAACTGTTTTTT
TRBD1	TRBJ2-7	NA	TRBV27	CASSYRGRGEQYF	TGTGCCAGCAGTTACAGGGGGCGTGGAGAGCAGTACTTC
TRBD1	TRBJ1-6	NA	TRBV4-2	CASSPNRDRSSPLHF	TGTGCCAGCAGCCCGAACCGGGACAGGAGTTCACCCCTCCACTTT
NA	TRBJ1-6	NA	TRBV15	CATSRDSGYNSPLHF	TGTGCCACCAGCAGAGATTCAGGTTATAATTCACCCCTCCACTTT
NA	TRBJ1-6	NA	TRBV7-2	CASSPIGVGNSPLHF	TGTGCCAGCAGCCCCATCGGGGTGGGGAATTCACCCCTCCACTTT
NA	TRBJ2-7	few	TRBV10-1	CASSGTRGPRDEQYF	TGCGCCAGCTCTGGGACTCGGGGTCCGAGGGACGAGCAGTACTTC
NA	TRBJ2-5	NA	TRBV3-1	CASSPYRTSGNAQETQYF	TGTGCCAGCAGCCCTTATAGGACCAGCGGAAATGCTCAAGAGACCCAGTACTTC
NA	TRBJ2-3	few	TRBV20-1	CSARDPGGTDTQYF	TGCAGTGCTAGAGATCCCGGAGGGACAGATACGCAGTATTTT
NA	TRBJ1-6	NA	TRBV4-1	CASSLQTGSPLHF	TGCGCCAGCAGCCTCCAAACGGGTTCACCCCTCCACTTT
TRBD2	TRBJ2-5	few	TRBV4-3	CASSQEPPTSGGSQYF	TGCGCCAGCAGCCAAGAGCCGCCCACTAGCGGGGGCTCCCAGTACTTC
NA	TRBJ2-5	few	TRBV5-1	CASTLGGNQETQYF	TGCGCCAGCACCCTGGGGGGAAACCAAGAGACCCAGTACTTC
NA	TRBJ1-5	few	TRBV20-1	CSATDIFGNQPQHF	TGCAGTGCTACAGATATTTTTGGCAATCAGCCCCAGCATTTT
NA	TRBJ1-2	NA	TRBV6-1	CASGSMGLIIYGYTF	TGTGCCAGTGGCTCGATGGGACTGATCATCTATGGCTACACCTTC
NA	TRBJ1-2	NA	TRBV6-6	CASSYSLSNYGYTF	TGTGCCAGCAGTTACTCACTCAGCAACTATGGCTACACCTTC
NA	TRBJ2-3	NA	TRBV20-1	CSARDGYTSSTDTQYF	TGCAGTGCTAGAGATGGGTACACCTCTTCCACAGATACGCAGTATTTT
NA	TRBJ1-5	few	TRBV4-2	CASSPQTESNQPQHF	TGTGCCAGCAGCCCGCAGACAGAGAGCAATCAGCCCCAGCATTTT
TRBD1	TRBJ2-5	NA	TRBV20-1	CSAHRDSGKETQYF	TGCAGTGCTCACAGGGACAGCGGCAAAGAGACCCAGTACTTC
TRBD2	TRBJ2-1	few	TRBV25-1	CASSKGLAGMRDEQFF	TGTGCCAGCAGTAAGGGACTAGCGGGGATGCGGGATGAGCAGTTCTTC
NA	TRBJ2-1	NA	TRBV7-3	CASSPGRSRNNEQFF	TGTGCCAGCAGCCCAGGGAGGTCCAGAAACAATGAGCAGTTCTTC
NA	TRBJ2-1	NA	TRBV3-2	CASSNIRDLLYNEQFF	TGTGCCAGCAGCAACATTAGAGACCTTTTATACAATGAGCAGTTCTTC
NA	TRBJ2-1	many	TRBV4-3	CASSPRQSSYNEQFF	TGCGCCAGCAGCCCCCGTCAAAGCTCCTACAATGAGCAGTTCTTC
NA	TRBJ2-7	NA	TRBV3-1	CASSQDWAYEQYF	TGTGCCAGCAGCCAGGACTGGGCCTACGAGCAGTACTTC
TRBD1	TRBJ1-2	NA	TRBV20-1	CRTGGYGYTF	TGCAGGACAGGGGGTTATGGCTACACCTTC
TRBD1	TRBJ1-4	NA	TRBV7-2	CASGGQFREKLFF	TGTGCCAGCGGGGGACAGTTCCGGGAAAAACTGTTTTTT
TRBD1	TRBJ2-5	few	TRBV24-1	CATSQGVTETQYF	TGTGCCACGTCGCAGGGGGTTACGGAGACCCAGTACTTC
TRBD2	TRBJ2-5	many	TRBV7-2	CASSLLLGGETQYF	TGTGCCAGCAGCTTACTTTTGGGAGGGGAGACCCAGTACTTC
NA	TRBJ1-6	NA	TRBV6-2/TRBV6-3	CASIGRRNNSPLHF	TGTGCCAGCATCGGGCGACGGAATAATTCACCCCTCCACTTT
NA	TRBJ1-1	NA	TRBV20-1	CSASRGATEAFF	TGCAGTGCTAGTAGAGGAGCCACTGAAGCTTTCTTT
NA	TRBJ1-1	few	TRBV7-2	CASSLDWRSEAFF	TGTGCCAGCAGCTTAGATTGGAGGTCTGAAGCTTTCTTT
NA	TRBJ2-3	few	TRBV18	CASSPSRGDTQYF	TGTGCCAGCTCACCAAGTCGGGGGGATACGCAGTATTTT
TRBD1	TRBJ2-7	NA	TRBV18	CASSQTGADSYEQYF	TGTGCCAGCTCACAAACAGGGGCTGACTCCTACGAGCAGTACTTC
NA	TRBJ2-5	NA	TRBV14	CASSSGLGRTETQYF	TGTGCCAGCAGCTCTGGGTTAGGTCGGACAGAGACCCAGTACTTC
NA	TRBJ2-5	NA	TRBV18	CASSSGHQGSAETQYF	TGTGCCAGCTCATCCGGACACCAAGGGTCCGCAGAGACCCAGTACTTC
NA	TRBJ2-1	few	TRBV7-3	CASSLRDWDVDEQFF	TGTGCCAGCAGCCTCCGGGACTGGGATGTGGATGAGCAGTTCTTC
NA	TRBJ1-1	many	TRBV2	CASSADRNTEAFF	TGTGCCAGCAGCGCCGACAGGAACACTGAAGCTTTCTTT
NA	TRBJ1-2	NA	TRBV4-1	CASSHENIGGYTF	TGCGCCAGCAGCCATGAAAACATTGGGGGCTACACCTTC
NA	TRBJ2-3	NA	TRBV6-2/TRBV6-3	CASSSFYTDTQYF	TGTGCCAGCAGTTCGTTTTACACAGATACGCAGTATTTT
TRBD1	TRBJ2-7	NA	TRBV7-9	CASSRSGQGRPYEQYF	TGTGCCAGCAGCCGATCGGGACAGGGGCGTCCCTACGAGCAGTACTTC
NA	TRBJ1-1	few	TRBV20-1	CSARDAHTEAFF	TGCAGTGCTAGAGACGCTCACACTGAAGCTTTCTTT
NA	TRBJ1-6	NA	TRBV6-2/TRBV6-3	CASSYGGFMDSPLHF	TGTGCCAGCAGTTACGGGGGCTTTATGGATTCACCCCTCCACTTT